This is a list of T cell receptor beta chains from one sample in a study of early T cells in non-severe SARS-CoV-2 infection. TCRdb used MiXCR to reprocess the 5' RACE reads, holding one entry per CDR3 protein. The repertoire has 70,000 to 90,000 distinct CDR3 sequences, about 16% of them found once; the top ten carry less than 7%. Sequences were obtained from whole blood. These receptors all come from an adult who was a healthcare worker with PCR-confirmed SARS-CoV-2 infection or an uninfected control (not recorded which). Both conserved end residues are part of each CDR3. D genes are given only for firm matches. Clone size is given for some rows only: seen once, a few or many times, or a class if the clone is expanded.

-	TRBV2	TRBJ1-2	-	CARLTGPNYGYTF	TGTGCCAGATTGACAGGTCCTAACTATGGCTACACCTTC
-	TRBV12-3/TRBV12-4	TRBJ2-5	-	CASSTDGETQYF	TGTGCCAGCAGCACCGACGGGGAGACCCAGTACTTC
-	TRBV12-3/TRBV12-4	TRBJ2-3	-	CASSFRVLFTDTQYF	TGTGCCAGCAGTTTTAGAGTCCTCTTCACAGATACGCAGTATTTT
few	TRBV14	TRBJ2-5	-	CASSQLLEETQYF	TGTGCCAGCAGCCAACTTTTAGAAGAGACCCAGTACTTC
few	TRBV28	TRBJ2-1	-	CASSFILLGNEQFF	TGTGCCAGCAGTTTTATCCTACTTGGGAATGAGCAGTTCTTC
few	TRBV15	TRBJ1-1	-	CATSREGGVAFF	TGTGCCACCAGCAGAGAAGGAGGGGTAGCTTTCTTT
few	TRBV6-4	TRBJ1-1	-	CASSDFAGTEAFF	TGTGCCAGCAGCGATTTCGCCGGCACTGAAGCTTTCTTT
-	TRBV6-2/TRBV6-3	TRBJ1-5	-	CASSTTINQPQHF	TGTGCCAGCAGTACAACCATCAATCAGCCCCAGCATTTT
many	TRBV2	TRBJ2-3	-	CASSVDTQYF	TGTGCCAGCAGTGTCGATACGCAGTATTTT
many	TRBV9	TRBJ2-3	TRBD2	CASSGGGRGGADTQYF	TGTGCCAGCAGCGGAGGAGGGCGGGGGGGTGCAGATACGCAGTATTTT
few	TRBV29-1	TRBJ2-5	-	CSGTQGTETQYF	TGCAGCGGGACCCAGGGGACGGAGACCCAGTACTTC
-	TRBV28	TRBJ2-7	-	CASSSYLWEQYF	TGTGCCAGCAGTTCTTATCTCTGGGAGCAGTACTTC
-	TRBV4-1	TRBJ2-1	-	CASRKAGEDEQFF	TGCGCCAGCAGGAAGGCAGGGGAGGATGAGCAGTTCTTC
few	TRBV30	TRBJ1-5	-	CAWSSDGRSDQPQHF	TGTGCCTGGAGTTCCGATGGTCGCTCTGATCAGCCCCAGCATTTT
many	TRBV4-1	TRBJ2-7	TRBD2	CASSQDETGGTYEQYF	TGCGCCAGCAGCCAAGATGAAACGGGAGGAACCTACGAGCAGTACTTC
-	TRBV10-3	TRBJ2-3	TRBD2	CAISESLAGADTQYF	TGTGCCATCAGTGAGTCGCTAGCGGGAGCAGATACGCAGTATTTT
few	TRBV2	TRBJ1-2	-	CASREGGYTF	TGTGCCAGCAGGGAGGGAGGCTACACCTTC
-	TRBV6-5	TRBJ2-7	-	CASSYSSGVSYEQYF	TGTGCCAGCAGTTACTCAAGCGGTGTCAGTTACGAGCAGTACTTC
-	TRBV20-1	TRBJ1-6	-	CSARGPYRSSYNSPLHF	TGCAGTGCTAGAGGGCCCTACCGGAGCTCCTATAATTCACCCCTCCACTTT
many	TRBV20-1	TRBJ1-1	TRBD1	CSASSGTGDTEAFF	TGCAGTGCCTCATCCGGGACAGGTGATACTGAAGCTTTCTTT
-	TRBV20-1	TRBJ1-6	-	CSAKTFSQGPLHF	TGCAGTGCTAAAACCTTCTCCCAGGGCCCCCTCCACTTT
-	TRBV28	TRBJ2-3	-	CASSLPGDTQYF	TGTGCCAGCAGTCTCCCAGGGGATACGCAGTATTTT
many	TRBV13	TRBJ1-2	-	CASSSQTGYYGYTF	TGTGCCAGCAGTTCCCAGACAGGCTATTATGGCTACACCTTC
many	TRBV19	TRBJ1-5	TRBD1	CASRRQGGGNQPQHF	TGTGCCAGTAGAAGACAGGGAGGAGGAAATCAGCCCCAGCATTTT
-	TRBV5-1	TRBJ2-2	-	CASSLWDTFRGGELFF	TGCGCCAGCAGCTTGTGGGACACCTTCCGTGGTGGGGAGCTGTTTTTT
few	TRBV12-3/TRBV12-4	TRBJ2-5	TRBD2	CASSSGTSGRIQETQYF	TGTGCCAGCAGTTCCGGGACTAGCGGGAGGATCCAAGAGACCCAGTACTTC
few	TRBV28	TRBJ1-1	-	CASKSVGAEAFF	TGTGCCAGCAAGTCGGTGGGCGCTGAAGCTTTCTTT
-	TRBV7-2	TRBJ2-2	-	CASSLGLTQKGPGELFF	TGTGCCAGCAGCTTAGGCCTGACCCAGAAGGGCCCCGGGGAGCTGTTTTTT
few	TRBV29-1	TRBJ2-7	-	CSVASRDSPYEQYF	TGCAGCGTAGCTAGCCGGGATTCCCCCTACGAGCAGTACTTC
-	TRBV12-3/TRBV12-4	TRBJ1-5	-	CASKTDDSNQPQHF	TGTGCCAGCAAAACAGATGATAGCAATCAGCCCCAGCATTTT
few	TRBV9	TRBJ2-1	-	CASSVEDYHNEQFF	TGTGCCAGCAGCGTCGAGGACTACCACAATGAGCAGTTCTTC
few	TRBV27	TRBJ2-5	-	CASSARKVIQETQYF	TGTGCCAGCAGTGCTCGGAAGGTCATACAAGAGACCCAGTACTTC
-	TRBV2	TRBJ1-2	-	CASTPPGWIGYTF	TGTGCCAGTACCCCCCCAGGGTGGATTGGCTACACCTTC
few	TRBV12-3/TRBV12-4	TRBJ2-3	TRBD2	CASRLSGRTDTQYF	TGTGCCAGCAGACTCAGCGGGAGAACAGATACGCAGTATTTT
many	TRBV2	TRBJ2-7	-	CASRLTSNDYEQYF	TGTGCCAGCAGGCTAACTAGCAACGATTACGAGCAGTACTTC
few	TRBV7-2	TRBJ2-3	TRBD2	CASSSGSGITQYF	TGTGCCAGCAGCTCCGGGAGCGGGATCACGCAGTATTTT
few	TRBV7-9	TRBJ2-1	TRBD2	CASSLRLAGGGSYNEQFF	TGTGCCAGCAGCTTACGGCTAGCGGGAGGAGGCTCCTACAATGAGCAGTTCTTC
-	TRBV29-1	TRBJ2-3	-	CSMNPGLRSTDTQYF	TGCAGCATGAACCCGGGACTGAGGAGCACAGATACGCAGTATTTT
few	TRBV12-3/TRBV12-4	TRBJ1-1	-	CASSFPLNTEAFF	TGTGCCAGCAGTTTCCCGTTGAACACTGAAGCTTTCTTT
few	TRBV3-1	TRBJ2-5	TRBD2	CASSQLAAYQETQYF	TGTGCCAGCAGCCAGCTAGCGGCTTATCAAGAGACCCAGTACTTC